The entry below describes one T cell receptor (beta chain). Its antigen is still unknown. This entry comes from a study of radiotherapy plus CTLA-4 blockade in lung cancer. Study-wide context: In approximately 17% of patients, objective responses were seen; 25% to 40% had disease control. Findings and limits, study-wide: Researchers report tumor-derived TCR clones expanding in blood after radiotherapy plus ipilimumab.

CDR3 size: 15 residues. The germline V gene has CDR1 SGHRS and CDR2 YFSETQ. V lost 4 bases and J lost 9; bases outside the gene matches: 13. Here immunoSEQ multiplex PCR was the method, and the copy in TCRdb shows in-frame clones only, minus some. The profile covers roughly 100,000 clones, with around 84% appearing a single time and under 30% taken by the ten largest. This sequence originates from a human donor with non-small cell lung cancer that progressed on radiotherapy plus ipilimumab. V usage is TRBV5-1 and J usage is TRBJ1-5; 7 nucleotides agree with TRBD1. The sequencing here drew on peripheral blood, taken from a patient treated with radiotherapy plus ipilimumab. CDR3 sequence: CASSPEGAGVMPQHF. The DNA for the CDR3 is TGCGCCAGCAGCCCGGAGGGGGCAGGGGTTATGCCCCAGCATTTT.